This T cell receptor (beta chain) was observed in a study of neurological immune-mediated disorders (dated by TCRdb to between 2018 and 2021). With regard to the full study: Peripheral blood TCR-beta repertoires from HTLV-I-associated myelopathy (HAM/TSP) patients, multiple sclerosis patients and healthy controls were compared by UMI-based sequencing. Longitudinal samples, technical triplicates and paired sorted CD4+ and CD8+ T-cell subsets, alongside PBMC samples, were included among the 90 to 130 TCR-beta libraries. The cohort comprised 68 subjects: around 15 HAM/TSP patients, around 35 multiple sclerosis patients and around 20 healthy controls.

This clonotype has a count of ten or more. No antigen is known for it. Base qualities are not provided; no much larger clone lies one nucleotide away. Sorted-subset TCR libraries were prepared from under 1.1 million sorted CD4+ or CD8+ T cells. Peripheral blood underwent Ficoll-Hypaque density gradient centrifugation to isolate PBMCs, which were then cryopreserved in liquid nitrogen. Paired sorted CD4+ and CD8+ subsets came from healthy controls, HAM/TSP patients and MS patients. General findings and caveats noted by the study authors: TCR clonal expansion was greatest in HAM/TSP patients and smallest in MS patients, who ranked below even healthy controls. No identical CDR3 amino acid sequences were shared among expanded clones across subjects, suggesting private TCR-beta repertoires in all groups.

cDNA was synthesized by template-switch 5'RACE using a primer carrying a 10-nucleotide random unique molecular identifier by which each TCR transcript was tagged. Every sequencing run yielded over 170 million TCR-beta sequences covering 15-18 subjects. Total RNA was extracted with the RNeasy kit. TCR-beta VDJ regions were amplified with primers for the TCR constant region and the 5'RACE anchor, using the KAPA Real-time Library Amplification kit. Sample indexes and Illumina adaptors were added in a first PCR, after which library yield was increased in a second PCR. After Ampure bead purification, the roughly 650 bp TCR product was size-selected on a 2% E-gel SizeSelection system. Before pooling, libraries had their quality checked on a Bioanalyzer, their concentration measured with Qubit, and their quantity determined with the Kapa Library Quantification kit. Libraries were sequenced paired-end 2 x 150 bp on an Illumina HiSeq 2500. To increase sequence diversity, about 25-31% phiX was spiked into each library pool. The authors' analysis ran thus. Quality-filtered reads were processed with the UMI-based MiGEC pipeline, and over 75% of raw TCR sequences were removed by the MiGEC pipeline during error correction. IMGT germline references were used for alignment of VDJ genes, and clonotypes were defined by a unique CDR3 amino acid sequence together with V-J genes. Clonal expansion, Shannon diversity and CDR3 relatedness were evaluated with VDJtools (CalcPairwiseDistances, ClusterSamples), while phylogenetic trees were built in CLCbio workbench. A clone was classed as expanded if it had 8 or more unique UMIs, a cutoff based on coefficient-of-variation modelling across technical triplicates. TCRdb took the public reads, trimmed them with fastp at Q25, ran MiXCR for clone calling and kept in-frame beta chains. Each CDR3 protein appears once, grouped with its most common genes and DNA. TCRdb, not the original authors, processed these V and J calls. The sample table shows tens of thousands of distinct CDR3 sequences, and 9.5% to 13% are seen once. Just under 4% of the sample lies in the top ten.

At the junction V is shortened by 6 bases and J by 1 base, with 17 bases in between. From the cysteine up to the phenylalanine, the CDR3 has a length of 16 residues. The read is trimmed to its CDR3 DNA, 48 bases read in frame from base 1. The germline V gene specifies MGHDK as CDR1 and SYGVNS as CDR2. This receptor was taken from a woman aged 30 to 39 with HTLV-1-associated myelopathy (HAM/TSP). The sequence joins TRBV25-1 to TRBJ2-3; the D element might be TRBD1 or TRBD2, as each aligns at 6 bases. Sequencing used CD4+ T cells from blood. In nucleotide form, the sequence is TGTGCCAGCAGAGAACTATGGGGGGCAGGCACAGATACGCAGTATTTT. Its protein product is CASRELWGAGTDTQYF.